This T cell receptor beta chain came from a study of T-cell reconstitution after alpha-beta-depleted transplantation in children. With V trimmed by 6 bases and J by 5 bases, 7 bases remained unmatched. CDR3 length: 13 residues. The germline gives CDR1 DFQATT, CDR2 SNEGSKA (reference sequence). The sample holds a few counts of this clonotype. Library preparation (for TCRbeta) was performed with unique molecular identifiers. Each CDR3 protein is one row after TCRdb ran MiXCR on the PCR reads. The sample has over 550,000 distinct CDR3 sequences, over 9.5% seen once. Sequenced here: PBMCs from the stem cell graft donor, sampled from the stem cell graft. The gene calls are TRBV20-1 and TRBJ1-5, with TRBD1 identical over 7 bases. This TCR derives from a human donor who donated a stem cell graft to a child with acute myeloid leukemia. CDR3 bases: TGCAGTGCCTACAGACAGGGCGATCAGCCCCAGCATTTT. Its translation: CSAYRQGDQPQHF.